This T cell receptor (beta chain) derives from a study of identifying expanded T cells in peripheral blood. Study outcomes and limitations: Technical replicates showed roughly 1.2 changed clones; roughly two weeks about 16; four weeks 19. Two-week clone count variance significantly increased as total template count grew.

From germline, CDR1 is MGHDK and CDR2 SYGVNS. The length of the CDR3 is 16 residues. V was shortened by 3 bases and J by 8 bases, with 22 bases between the two germline ends. Some clones are missing from TCRdb's copy, which holds only in-frame ones; the method was immunoSEQ multiplex PCR. The sample lists about 85,000 clones; 89% were seen once. Collection occurred without any documented infections or immune events in donors. As to this clone: Its cognate antigen is unknown.

The clonotype was recovered from a person aged 18-70 years in good health. Sequences were obtained from blood. The genes are TRBV25-1 and TRBJ1-2; maybe TRBD1 (5 bases). The CDR3, as DNA: TGTGCCAGCAGTGACCCTTCCGGGACTCACCAACGGGGCTACACCTTC. Amino acids: CASSDPSGTHQRGYTF.